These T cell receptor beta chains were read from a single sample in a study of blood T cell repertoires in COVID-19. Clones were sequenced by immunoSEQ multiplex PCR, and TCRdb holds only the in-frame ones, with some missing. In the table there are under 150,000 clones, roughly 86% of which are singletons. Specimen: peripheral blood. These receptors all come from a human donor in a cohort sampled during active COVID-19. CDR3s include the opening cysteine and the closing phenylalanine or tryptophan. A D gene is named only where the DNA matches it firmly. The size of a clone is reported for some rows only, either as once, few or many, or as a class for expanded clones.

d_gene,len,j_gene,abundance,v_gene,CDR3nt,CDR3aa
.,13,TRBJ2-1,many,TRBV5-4,TGTGCCAGCAGCGGACCGACTAGATATGAGCAGTTCTTC,CASSGPTRYEQFF
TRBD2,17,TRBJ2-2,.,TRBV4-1,TGCGCCAGCAGCAACCCAGGACTAGCGGGGGTTACCGGGGAGCTGTTTTTT,CASSNPGLAGVTGELFF
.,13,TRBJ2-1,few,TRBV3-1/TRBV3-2,TGTGCCAGCAGCCAAGGTCTATCCAATGAGCAGTTCTTC,CASSQGLSNEQFF
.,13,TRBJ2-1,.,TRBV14,TGTGCCAGCAGCCTGGACAGAGTGGATGAGCAGTTCTTC,CASSLDRVDEQFF
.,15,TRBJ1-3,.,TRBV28,TGTGCCAGCAGTCCGCCGGGACTCTCTGGAAACACCATATATTTT,CASSPPGLSGNTIYF
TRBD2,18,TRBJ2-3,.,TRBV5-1,TGCGCCAGCAGCTTGGCTTTTAGCGGGGGGGCCCGCACAGATACGCAGTATTTT,CASSLAFSGGARTDTQYF
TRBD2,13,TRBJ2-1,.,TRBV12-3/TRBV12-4,TGTGCCAGCAGTCGCGGGGGGGCCGCGATTCAGTTCTTC,CASSRGGAAIQFF
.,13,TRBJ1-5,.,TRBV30,TGTGCCTGGAGTGTAGAGGGCGATCAGCCCCAGCATTTT,CAWSVEGDQPQHF
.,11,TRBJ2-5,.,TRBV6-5,TGTGCCAGCAGCAACCAAGAGACCCAGTACTTC,CASSNQETQYF
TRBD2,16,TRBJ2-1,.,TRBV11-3,TGTGCCAGCAGCTTGGTACTAGCGGGGGGGCCCCATGAGCAGTTCTTC,CASSLVLAGGPHEQFF
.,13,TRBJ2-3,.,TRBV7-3,TGTGCCAGCAGCTTAATGTCGGTGGATACGCAGTATTTT,CASSLMSVDTQYF
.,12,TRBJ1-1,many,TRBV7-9,TGTGCCAGCAGCCCCGGAGCGGCTGAAGCTTTCTTT,CASSPGAAEAFF
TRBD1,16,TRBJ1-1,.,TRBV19,TGTGCCAGTAGTATGAACGGGGGACAGGGGGTGTCTGAAGCTTTCTTT,CASSMNGGQGVSEAFF
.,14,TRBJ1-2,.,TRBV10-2,TGCGCCAGCAGTGAGTTTGGGGGGGCGAATGGCTACACCTTC,CASSEFGGANGYTF
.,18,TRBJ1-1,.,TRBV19,TGTGCCAGTAACCCCACCTCCTTTGTGGCTCAGGGAAACACTGAAGCTTTCTTT,CASNPTSFVAQGNTEAFF
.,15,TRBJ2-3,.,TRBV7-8,TGTGCCAGCAGCTACGGGGGGCCCTGGGGAGATACGCAGTATTTT,CASSYGGPWGDTQYF
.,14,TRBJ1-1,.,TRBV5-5,TGTGCCAGCAGCTGGGGTGCGGGGAACACTGAAGCTTTCTTT,CASSWGAGNTEAFF
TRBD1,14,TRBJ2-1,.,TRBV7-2,TGTGCCAGCAGACAGGACAGGGGGCTGAATGAGCAGTTCTTC,CASRQDRGLNEQFF
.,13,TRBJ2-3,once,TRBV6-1,TGTGCCAGCAGTGAACTCGGCACAGATACGCAGTATTTT,CASSELGTDTQYF
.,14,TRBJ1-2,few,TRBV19,TGTGCCAGTAGTCGACAACAGGGCAGGGATGGCTACACCTTC,CASSRQQGRDGYTF
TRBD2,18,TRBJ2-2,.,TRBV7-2,TGTGCCAGCAGCCCGATGGACTTTAGCGGGGGGCCGGGCGGGGAGCTGTTTTTT,CASSPMDFSGGPGGELFF
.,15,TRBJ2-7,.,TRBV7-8,TGTGCCAGCAGCCCACAGGGTTGGACCCTCTACGAGCAGTACTTC,CASSPQGWTLYEQYF
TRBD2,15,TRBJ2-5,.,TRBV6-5,TGTGCCAGCAGATGGGGACTAGCAGGGTCGTGGACCCAGTACTTC,CASRWGLAGSWTQYF
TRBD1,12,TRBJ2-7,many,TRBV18,TGTGCCAGCTCACCCGACAGGGACGAGCAGTACTTC,CASSPDRDEQYF
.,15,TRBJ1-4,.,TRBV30,TGTGCCTGGAGTCCCCCGGGCTCCAGGAGGGAAAAACTGTTTTTT,CAWSPPGSRREKLFF
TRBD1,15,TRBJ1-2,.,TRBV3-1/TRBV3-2,TGTGCCAGCAGCCAAGTCCCGGGACAGGGGGCTAGGGCCACCTTC,CASSQVPGQGARATF
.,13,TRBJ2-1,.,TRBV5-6,TGTGCCAGCAGCTTGGTGGGTCGGGATCTGCAGTTCTTC,CASSLVGRDLQFF
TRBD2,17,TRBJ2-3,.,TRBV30,TGTGCCTGGGTGGGGACTAGCGGGAACTGGGGCACAGATACGCAGTATTTT,CAWVGTSGNWGTDTQYF
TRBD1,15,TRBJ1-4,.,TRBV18,TGTGCCAGCTCACCTTCGGACAGGGTTGACGAAAAACTGTTTTTT,CASSPSDRVDEKLFF
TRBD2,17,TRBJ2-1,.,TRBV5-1,TGCGCCAGCAGCTTCCAGGTTCGGGGGGGCCCCTACAATGAGCAGTTCTTC,CASSFQVRGGPYNEQFF
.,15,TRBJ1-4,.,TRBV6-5,TGTGCCAGTACTCGCGTGCGCGCAACTAATGAAAAACTGTTTTTT,CASTRVRATNEKLFF
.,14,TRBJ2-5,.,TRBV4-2,TGTGCCAGCAGTCGGGGGTTAAGATTCGGGACCCAGTACTTC,CASSRGLRFGTQYF
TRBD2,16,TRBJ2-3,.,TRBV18,TGTGCCAGCTCCCTCCCCCGGGTAGCGGGGGGAGATACGCAGTATTTT,CASSLPRVAGGDTQYF
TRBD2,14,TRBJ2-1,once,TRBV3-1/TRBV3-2,TGTGCCAGCAGCCCCGGGGGGAACAACAATGAGCAGTTCTTC,CASSPGGNNNEQFF
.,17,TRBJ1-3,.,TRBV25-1,TGTGCCAGCAGTGATTCCGGGGTAGATTCCTCTGGAAACACCATATATTTT,CASSDSGVDSSGNTIYF
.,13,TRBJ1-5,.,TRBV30,TGTGCCTGGAGTGTAGGAGGGGATCAGCCCCAGCATTTT,CAWSVGGDQPQHF
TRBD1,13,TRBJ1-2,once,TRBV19,TGTGCCAGTATCCGGACAGGGGACTATGGCTACACCTTC,CASIRTGDYGYTF
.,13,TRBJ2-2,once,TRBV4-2,TGTGCCAGCAGCCGCACCTTAGCCGGGGAGCTGTTTTTT,CASSRTLAGELFF
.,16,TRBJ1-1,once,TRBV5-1,TGCGCCAGCAGCGCCTCACCACAGGGCATGAACACTGAAGCTTTCTTT,CASSASPQGMNTEAFF
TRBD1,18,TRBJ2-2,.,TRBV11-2,TGTGCCAGCAGCTTAGATATAGGGCAGGGGGCTCACACCGGGGAGCTGTTTTTT,CASSLDIGQGAHTGELFF
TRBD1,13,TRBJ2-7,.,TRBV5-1,TGCGCCAGCAGCCCGGGGACAGTCTACGAGCAGTACTTC,CASSPGTVYEQYF
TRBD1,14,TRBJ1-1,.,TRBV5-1,TGCGCCAGCAGCCTGGACAGGGCTAGTGGTGAAGCTTTCTTT,CASSLDRASGEAFF
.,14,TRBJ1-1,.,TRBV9,TGTGCCAGCACCCCAGGGGAAGCCAACACTGAAGCTTTCTTT,CASTPGEANTEAFF
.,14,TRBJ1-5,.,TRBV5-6,TGTGCCAGCAGCCCCCGGGACAAAAATCAGCCCCAGCATTTT,CASSPRDKNQPQHF
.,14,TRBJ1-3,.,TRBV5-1,TGCGCCAGCAAGATACCGGGGGCTGGAAACACCATATATTTT,CASKIPGAGNTIYF
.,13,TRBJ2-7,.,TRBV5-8,TGTGCCAGCAGCAAGGAGGGGCCCTACGAGCAGTACTTC,CASSKEGPYEQYF
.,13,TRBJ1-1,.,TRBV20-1,TGCAGCGCTAGTGTCGTTCCGAACACTGAAGCTTTCTTT,CSASVVPNTEAFF
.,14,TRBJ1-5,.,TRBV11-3,TGTGCCAGCAGCTTGTGGCAGGGCTGCCAGCCCCAGCATTTT,CASSLWQGCQPQHF
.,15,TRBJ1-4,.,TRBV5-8,TGTGCCAGCAGCTATGGACTCGCAACTAATGAAAAACTGTTTTTT,CASSYGLATNEKLFF
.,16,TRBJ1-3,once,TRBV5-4,TGTGCCAGCAGCACCTCACCTTGGGACTCTCAAAACACCATATATTTT,CASSTSPWDSQNTIYF
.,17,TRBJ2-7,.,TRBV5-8,TGTGCCAGCAGCTTACACGGAGGGGTAAGCAACTCCTACGAGCAGTACTTC,CASSLHGGVSNSYEQYF
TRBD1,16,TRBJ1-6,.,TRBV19,TGTGCCAGTAGTATACCCGGGACAGGGGGTGATTCACCCCTCCACTTT,CASSIPGTGGDSPLHF
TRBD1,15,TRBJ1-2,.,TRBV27,TGTGCCAGCAGTTTAGCCGGACAGGGAGGGTCTGGCTACACCTTC,CASSLAGQGGSGYTF
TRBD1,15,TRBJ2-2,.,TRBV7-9,TGTGCCAGCAGCTCGGGACAGATTAACACCGGGGAGCTGTTTTTT,CASSSGQINTGELFF